This TCR beta chain came from a study of CD8 T cells in Susac syndrome. This clonotype was seen just once. CD8+ and CD4+ blood T cells underwent TCR beta sequencing. Treatment-naive patients with stable or active relapsing-remitting disease were the multiple sclerosis controls. Reverse transcription used about 0.5 to 1 ug RNA and random hexamers. TCRdb re-called the immunoSEQ multiplex PCR reads with MiXCR, one entry per CDR3 protein. The profile shows under 550,000 distinct CDR3 sequences, more than 80% of them singletons. V was trimmed by 6 bases and J by 8 bases, leaving 17 bases between them. In germline, CDR1 is SQVTM, CDR2 ANQGSEA. The CDR3 length is 13 residues.

The chain employs TRBV29-1 and TRBJ2-1; possible D gene TRBD1, 8 bases. The receptor's source is a human donor with multiple sclerosis. Sequencing was performed on CD8+ T cells from PBMCs. Written as DNA, the CDR3 is TGCAGCGTGGGAGGGCAGGGGGCACATGAGCAGTTCTTC. Encoded protein: CSVGGQGAHEQFF.